One and the same sample provided the 17 T cell receptor beta chains below, sequenced in a study of beta chain features in type 1 diabetes. cDNA synthesis used the whole RNA isolate, giving expressed TCRB sequences. TCRdb's copy holds only in-frame clones and misses some; the assay was immunoSEQ multiplex PCR. The sample contains 220,000 or so clones, around 68% of which appear only once. Input material: naive CD4+ T cells from blood. Receptors were obtained from a man aged 25 to 45 in good health.

This chain joins TRBV14 and TRBJ1-6; no reliable D call. CDR1 is SGHDN and CDR2 is FVKESK in the germline V gene. The CDR3 is 12 residues long. Trimming removed 4 bases from V and 10 bases from J, with 8 bases in between. The CDR3: CASSLGESPLHF. Written as DNA, the CDR3 is TGTGCCAGCAGCCTCGGGGAGTCACCCCTCCACTTT.

This clone was observed a few times. The chain uses TRBV29-1 and TRBJ2-1; D is unresolved. This CDR3 comprises 12 residues. Germline-derived CDR1 and CDR2 are SQVTM and ANQGSEA. Between the trimmed V and J ends, which lost 4 bases and 5 bases, there was a span of 9 bases. The CDR3 bases are TGCAGCGTTGTTGTATCCAACAATGAGCAGTTCTTC. Its translation: CSVVVSNNEQFF.

This clone was found a few times. The chain employs TRBV29-1 and TRBJ2-1, with 11 bases identical to TRBD2. This CDR3 has 14 residues. The ends lost 1 base at V and 6 bases at J; junction bases unmatched: 2. CDR1 and CDR2 from the germline V gene are SQVTM and ANQGSEA. The CDR3 sequence is CSVEGTSGSNEQFF. The CDR3 DNA reads TGCAGCGTTGAAGGGACTAGCGGGTCCAATGAGCAGTTCTTC.

The chain joins TRBV7-2 to TRBJ2-1; possibly TRBD1 for D (6 bases). The ends were cut back, 1 base at V and 5 bases at J, with 9 bases in the middle. The CDR3 is made up of 14 amino acids. The germline V gene encodes CDR1 SGHTA and CDR2 FQGNSA. The chain's CDR3 is CASSLGNRDNEQFF. The CDR3, as DNA: TGTGCCAGCAGCTTAGGAAACAGGGACAATGAGCAGTTCTTC.

J is TRBJ2-1 and V is TRBV9; 7 bases match TRBD2. The CDR3 sequence is 15 residues long. V dropped 4 bases and J dropped 6; count of bases not matched to a gene: 10. Germline loops: CDR1 SGDLS, CDR2 YYNGEE. The CDR3 here is CASSKLAEVSNEQFF. The CDR3 DNA reads as TGTGCCAGCAGCAAGCTAGCGGAGGTCAGCAATGAGCAGTTCTTC.

V and J are TRBV10-3 and TRBJ2-7; TRBD2 is a possible D gene (5 bases). This CDR3 has 12 amino acids. V was pared by 3 bases and J by 7 bases, with 10 bases between. Germline V CDR1 and CDR2: ENHRY, SYGVKD. The CDR3 spells CAISDLRGEQYF. As DNA, the CDR3 is TGTGCCATCAGTGACCTCCGAGGGGAGCAGTACTTC.

The rearrangement uses TRBV7-9 and TRBJ2-3, with 10 bases fitting TRBD2. After removal of 2 bases from V and 8 bases from J, the junction contained 7 bases not matched to a gene. CDR3 length: 15 amino acids. The V gene's germline CDR1 is SEHNR and CDR2 FQNEAQ (reference sequence). CDR3: CASSLTPSGGGTQYF. CDR3 nucleotide sequence: TGTGCCAGCAGCTTAACCCCTAGCGGGGGAGGTACGCAGTATTTT.

The chain joins TRBV30 to TRBJ1-1; D is undetermined. Trimming stripped 3 bases from V and 1 base from J, with 9 bases between. The CDR3 has 13 residues. Per the germline V gene, CDR1 is GTSNPN and CDR2 is SVGIG (reference sequence). The CDR3 reads CAWREARNTEAFF. The CDR3 DNA follows: TGTGCCTGGAGGGAAGCGAGGAACACTGAAGCTTTCTTT.

The chain recombines TRBV29-1 with TRBJ1-2, with a tentative D call TRBD1 (5 bases). Germline assignment: CDR1 SQVTM and CDR2 ANQGSEA. This CDR3 has 13 residues. The ends were cut back, 2 bases at V and 6 bases at J, with 13 bases in the middle. CDR3: CSVENQGSDGYTF. CDR3 sequence (DNA): TGCAGCGTTGAAAATCAGGGCTCGGATGGCTACACCTTC.

This clone was recorded a few times. This rearrangement joins TRBV5-6 to TRBJ2-1, with D perhaps given as TRBD1 or TRBD2 (5 bases each). CDR3 size: 11 residues. The V end was cut by 4 bases, the J end by 10 bases, with 9 bases between. Germline V lookup: CDR1 SGHDT, CDR2 YYEEEE. CDR3 protein: CASSVGPEQFF. Written as DNA, the CDR3 is TGTGCCAGCAGCGTGGGACCGGAGCAGTTCTTC. Full variable domain (remainder filled in from reference TRBV5-6 and TRBJ2-1): DAGVTQSPTHLIKTRGQQVTLRCSPKSGHDTVSWYQQALGQGPQFIFQYYEEEERQRGNFPDRFSGHQFPNYSSELNVNALLLGDSALYLCASSVGPEQFFGPGTRLTVL.

The CDR3 here is CASSFPRMMDRSYNEQFF. CDR3 coding DNA: TGCGCCAGCAGCTTCCCTCGGATGATGGACAGGAGCTACAATGAGCAGTTCTTC. This rearrangement joins TRBV5-1 to TRBJ2-1; 7 bases match TRBD1. V shed 2 bases and J 3 bases; nucleotides not matched to a gene: 14. The CDR3 covers 18 residues. Germline CDR1 reads SGHRS; CDR2 reads YFSETQ.

The sample holds a few counts of this clone. The rearrangement links TRBV18 to TRBJ2-5; tentatively, D is TRBD2 (6 bases). Germline V gene data show CDR1 as KGHSH and CDR2 as LQKENI. The V end lost 6 bases, the J end lost 4 bases, and 15 bases lay between the germline ends. The CDR3 runs 14 residues. The CDR3 bases are TGTGCCAGCTCGCGTAGCCTGGGAGGAGAGACCCAGTACTTC. Translation gives CASSRSLGGETQYF.

This chain connects TRBV27 to TRBJ2-3; D is undetermined. The V and J ends lost 3 bases and 7 bases respectively, with 17 bases between them. The germline V gene encodes CDR1 MNHEY and CDR2 SMNVEV (reference sequence). The CDR3 sequence is 15 residues long. The CDR3 loop is CASSFKGRLEHTQYF. The CDR3 coding sequence is TGTGCCAGCAGTTTTAAAGGTCGGCTAGAGCATACGCAGTATTTT.

A few counts support this clone. The CDR3 sequence is CASSTLGTSGMETQYF. Here the CDR3 DNA reads TGTGCCAGCAGCACCCTAGGGACTAGCGGGATGGAGACCCAGTACTTC. This chain uses TRBV11-2 with TRBJ2-5; 13 nucleotides align to TRBD2. Germline V gene sequence: CDR1 SGHAT, CDR2 FQNNGV. This CDR3 spans 16 amino acids. Trimming removed 5 bases from V and 5 bases from J; junction bases left unmatched: 8.

The gene calls are TRBV27 and TRBJ2-1; possible D gene TRBD1, 6 bases. V lost 6 bases to trimming and J lost 0 bases, with 12 bases between them. The CDR3 is 15 residues long. Germline-derived CDR1 and CDR2 are MNHEY and SMNVEV (reference sequence). This CDR3 reads CASSMGAYSYNEQFF. Written as DNA, the CDR3 is TGTGCCAGCAGCATGGGGGCATACTCCTACAATGAGCAGTTCTTC.

The rearrangement uses TRBV7-2 and TRBJ2-6, with unresolved D. The CDR3 has 15 amino acids. Germline V CDR1 and CDR2: SGHTA, FQGNSA. V gave up 5 bases and J gave up 4 bases, with 12 bases separating them. This CDR3 is CASSMQTAGANVLTF. The CDR3 DNA reads as TGTGCCAGCAGCATGCAGACGGCAGGGGCCAACGTCCTGACTTTC.

This clone was seen a handful of times. DNA of the CDR3: TGTGCCACCAGCTTTGCAGGGATGAACACTGAAGCTTTCTTT. It is translated as CATSFAGMNTEAFF. The chain couples TRBV15 to TRBJ1-1, with D possibly being TRBD1 (5 bases). V shed 5 bases and J shed 0 bases, with 10 bases lying between them. The CDR3 sequence is 14 residues long. The germline CDR1 and CDR2 sequences are LNHNV and YYDKDF (reference sequence).